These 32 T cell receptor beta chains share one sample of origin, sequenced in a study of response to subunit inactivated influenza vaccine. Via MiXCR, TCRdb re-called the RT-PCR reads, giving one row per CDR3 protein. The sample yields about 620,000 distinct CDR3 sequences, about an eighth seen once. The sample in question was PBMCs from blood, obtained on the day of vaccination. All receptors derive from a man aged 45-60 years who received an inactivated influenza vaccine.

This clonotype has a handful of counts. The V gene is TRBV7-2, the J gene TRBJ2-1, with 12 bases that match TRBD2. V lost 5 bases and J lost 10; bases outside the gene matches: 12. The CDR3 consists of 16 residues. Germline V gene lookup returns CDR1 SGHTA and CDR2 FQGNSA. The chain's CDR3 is CASSQRLAGAGQEQFF. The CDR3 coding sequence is TGTGCCAGCAGCCAACGACTAGCGGGAGCGGGGCAGGAGCAGTTCTTC.

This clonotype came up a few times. The CDR3 here is CASSPGLASPPYEQYF. The CDR3 nucleotides are TGTGCCAGCAGCCCGGGACTAGCGTCCCCTCCCTACGAGCAGTACTTC. This chain connects TRBV7-2 to TRBJ2-7; TRBD2 matches at 10 bases. The germline gives CDR1 SGHTA, CDR2 FQGNSA. V gave up 5 bases and J gave up 2 bases; unmatched junction bases: 9. The CDR3 is 16 residues long.

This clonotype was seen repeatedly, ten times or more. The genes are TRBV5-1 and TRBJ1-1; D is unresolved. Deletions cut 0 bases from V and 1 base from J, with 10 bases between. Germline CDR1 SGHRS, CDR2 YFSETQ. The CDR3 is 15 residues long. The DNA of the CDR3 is TGCGCCAGCAGCTTGGAGGCGGGCAGGAACACTGAAGCTTTCTTT. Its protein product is CASSLEAGRNTEAFF.

CDR3 residues: CASSYTAFTDTQYF. DNA for the CDR3: TGTGCCAGCAGTTACACAGCATTCACAGATACGCAGTATTTT. The V gene is TRBV12-3 or TRBV12-4, the J gene TRBJ2-3, with D unclear. This CDR3 contains 14 residues. V dropped 4 bases and J dropped 2 bases, with 10 bases sitting between them.

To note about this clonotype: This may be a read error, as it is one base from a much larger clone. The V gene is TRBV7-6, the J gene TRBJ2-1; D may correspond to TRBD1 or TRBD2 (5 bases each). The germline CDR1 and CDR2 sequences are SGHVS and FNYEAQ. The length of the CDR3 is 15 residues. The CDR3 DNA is TGTGCCAGCAGCCTAACTGGGACCTCCTCCAATGAGCAGTTCTTC. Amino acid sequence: CASSLTGTSSNEQFF.

The CDR3 sequence: CASSLGGVLTDTQYF. The CDR3 DNA is TGTGCCAGCAGCTTAGGAGGGGTTCTCACAGATACGCAGTATTTT. This chain uses TRBV7-9 with TRBJ2-3; D might be TRBD1 or TRBD2, each matching 5 bases. Trimming took off 1 base at V and 2 bases at J, with 10 bases between the two ends. This CDR3 spans 15 amino acids. CDR1 and CDR2 from the germline V gene are SEHNR and FQNEAQ (reference sequence).

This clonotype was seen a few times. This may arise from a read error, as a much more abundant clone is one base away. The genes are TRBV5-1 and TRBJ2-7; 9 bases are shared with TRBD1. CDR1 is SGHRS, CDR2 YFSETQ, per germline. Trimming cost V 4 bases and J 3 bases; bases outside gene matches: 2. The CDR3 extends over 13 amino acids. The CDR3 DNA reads TGCGCCAGCAGCATGGGACAGGGCTACGAGCAGTACTTC. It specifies CASSMGQGYEQYF.

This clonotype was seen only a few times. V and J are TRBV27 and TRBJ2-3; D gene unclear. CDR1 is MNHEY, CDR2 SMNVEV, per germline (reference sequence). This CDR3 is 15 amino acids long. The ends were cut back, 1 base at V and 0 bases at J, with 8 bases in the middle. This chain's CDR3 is CASSLLGSSTDTQYF. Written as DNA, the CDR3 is TGTGCCAGCAGTTTATTGGGATCTAGCACAGATACGCAGTATTTT.

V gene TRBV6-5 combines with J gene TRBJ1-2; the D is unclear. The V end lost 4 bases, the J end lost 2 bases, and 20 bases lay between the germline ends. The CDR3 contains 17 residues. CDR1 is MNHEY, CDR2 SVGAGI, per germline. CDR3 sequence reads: CASSSSRGFGGNYGYTF. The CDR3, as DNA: TGTGCCAGCAGTTCCTCCCGGGGATTCGGCGGGAACTATGGCTACACCTTC.

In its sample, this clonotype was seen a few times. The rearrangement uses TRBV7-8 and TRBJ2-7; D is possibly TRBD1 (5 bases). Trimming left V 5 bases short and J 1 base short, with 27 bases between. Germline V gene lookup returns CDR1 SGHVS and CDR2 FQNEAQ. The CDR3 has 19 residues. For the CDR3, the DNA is TGTGCCAGCAGCCCCCTCATAGTGGGGCAGGTATTACCTTCCTACGAGCAGTACTTC. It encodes CASSPLIVGQVLPSYEQYF.

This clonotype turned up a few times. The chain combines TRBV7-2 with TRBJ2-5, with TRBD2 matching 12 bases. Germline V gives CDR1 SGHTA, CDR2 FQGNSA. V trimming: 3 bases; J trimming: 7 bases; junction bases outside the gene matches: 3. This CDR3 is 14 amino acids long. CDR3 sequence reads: CASSFATSGGTQYF. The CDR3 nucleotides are TGTGCCAGCAGCTTTGCGACTAGCGGGGGGACCCAGTACTTC.

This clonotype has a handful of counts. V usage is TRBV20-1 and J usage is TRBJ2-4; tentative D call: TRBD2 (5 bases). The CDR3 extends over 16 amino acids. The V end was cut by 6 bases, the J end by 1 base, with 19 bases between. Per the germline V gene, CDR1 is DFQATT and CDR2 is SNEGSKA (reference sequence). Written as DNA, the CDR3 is TGCAGTGCCCGGGGATCCCCCAGTCGGGCCAAAAACATTCAGTACTTC. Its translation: CSARGSPSRAKNIQYF.

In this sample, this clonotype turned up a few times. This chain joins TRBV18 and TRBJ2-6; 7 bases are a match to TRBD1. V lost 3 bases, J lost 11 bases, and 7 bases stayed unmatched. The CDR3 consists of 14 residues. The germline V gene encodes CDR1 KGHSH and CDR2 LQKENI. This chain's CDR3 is CASSPLGQGDVLTF. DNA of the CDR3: TGTGCCAGCTCACCTTTGGGTCAGGGGGACGTCCTGACTTTC.

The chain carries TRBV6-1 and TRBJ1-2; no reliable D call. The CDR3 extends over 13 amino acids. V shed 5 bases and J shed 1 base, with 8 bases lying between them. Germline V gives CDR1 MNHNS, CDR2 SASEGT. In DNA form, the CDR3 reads TGTGCCAGCAGTATGGCCTTTAACTATGGCTACACCTTC. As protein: CASSMAFNYGYTF.

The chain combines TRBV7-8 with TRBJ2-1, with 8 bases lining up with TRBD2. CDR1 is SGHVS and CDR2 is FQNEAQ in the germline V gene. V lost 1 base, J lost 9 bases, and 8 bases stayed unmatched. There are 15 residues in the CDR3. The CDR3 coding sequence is TGTGCCAGCAGCTTAGTCGTCCAGCGGGAGTCTGAGCAGTTCTTC. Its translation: CASSLVVQRESEQFF.

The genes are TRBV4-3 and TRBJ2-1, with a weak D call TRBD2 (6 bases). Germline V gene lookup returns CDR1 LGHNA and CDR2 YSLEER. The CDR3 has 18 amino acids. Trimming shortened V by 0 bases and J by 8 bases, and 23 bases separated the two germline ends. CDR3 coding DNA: TGCGCCAGCAGCCAAGATCTAAGTTACGGGACTTCTAAGGATGAGCAGTTCTTC. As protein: CASSQDLSYGTSKDEQFF.

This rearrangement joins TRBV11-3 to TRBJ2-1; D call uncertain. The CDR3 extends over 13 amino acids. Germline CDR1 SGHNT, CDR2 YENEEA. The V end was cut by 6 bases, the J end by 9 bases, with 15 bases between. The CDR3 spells CASSLERATEQFF. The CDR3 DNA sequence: TGTGCCAGCAGTCTCGAACGTGCGACTGAGCAGTTCTTC.

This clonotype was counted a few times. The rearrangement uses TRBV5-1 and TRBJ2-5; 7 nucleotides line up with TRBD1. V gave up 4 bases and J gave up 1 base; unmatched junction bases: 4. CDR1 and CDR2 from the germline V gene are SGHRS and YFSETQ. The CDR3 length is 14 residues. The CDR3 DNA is TGCGCCAGCAGCAAAGGGACAGCCCAAGAGACCCAGTACTTC. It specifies CASSKGTAQETQYF. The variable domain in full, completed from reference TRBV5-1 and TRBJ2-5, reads KAGVTQTPRYLIKTRGQQVTLSCSPISGHRSVSWYQQTPGQGLQFLFEYFSETQRNKGNFPGRFSGRQFSNSRSEMNVSTLELGDSALYLCASSKGTAQETQYFGPGTRLLVL.

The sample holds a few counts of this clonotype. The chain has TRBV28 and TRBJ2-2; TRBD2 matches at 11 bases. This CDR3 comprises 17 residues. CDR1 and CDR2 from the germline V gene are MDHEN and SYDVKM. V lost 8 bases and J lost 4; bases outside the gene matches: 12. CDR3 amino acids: CASGGLAGGGSTGELFF. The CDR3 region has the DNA TGTGCCAGCGGTGGACTAGCGGGTGGTGGTAGCACCGGGGAGCTGTTTTTT. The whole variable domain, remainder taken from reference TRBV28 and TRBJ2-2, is DVKVTQSSRYLVKRTGEKVFLECVQDMDHENMFWYRQDPGLGLRLIYFSYDVKMKEKGDIPEGYSVSREKKERFSLILESASTNQTSMYLCASGGLAGGGSTGELFFGEGSRLTVL.

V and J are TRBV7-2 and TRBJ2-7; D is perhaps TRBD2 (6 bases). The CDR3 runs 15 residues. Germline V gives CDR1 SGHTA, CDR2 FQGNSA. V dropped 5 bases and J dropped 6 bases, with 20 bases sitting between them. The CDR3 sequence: CASSPNIGGTREQYF. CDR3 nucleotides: TGTGCCAGCAGCCCAAACATTGGAGGGACCCGCGAGCAGTACTTC.

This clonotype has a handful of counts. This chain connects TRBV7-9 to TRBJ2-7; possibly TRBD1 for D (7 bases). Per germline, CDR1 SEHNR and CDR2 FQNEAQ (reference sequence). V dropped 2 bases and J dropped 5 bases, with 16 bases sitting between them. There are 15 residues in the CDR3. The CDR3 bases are TGTGCCAGCAGCTTATTGGGGGGACAGCTCCACGAGCAGTACTTC. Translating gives CASSLLGGQLHEQYF.

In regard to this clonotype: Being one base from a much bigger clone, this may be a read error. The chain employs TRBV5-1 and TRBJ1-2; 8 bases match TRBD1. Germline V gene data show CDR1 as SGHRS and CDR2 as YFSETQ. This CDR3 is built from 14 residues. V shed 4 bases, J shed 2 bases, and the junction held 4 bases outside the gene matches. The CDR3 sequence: CASSTGQVNYGYTF. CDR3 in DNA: TGCGCCAGCAGCACGGGACAGGTGAACTATGGCTACACCTTC.

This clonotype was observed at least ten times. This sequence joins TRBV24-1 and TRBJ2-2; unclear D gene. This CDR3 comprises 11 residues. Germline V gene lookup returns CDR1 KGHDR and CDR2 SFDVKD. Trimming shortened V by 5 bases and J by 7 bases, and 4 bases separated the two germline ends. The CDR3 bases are TGTGCCACCAGTGTCGGCGGGGAGCTGTTTTTT. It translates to CATSVGGELFF.

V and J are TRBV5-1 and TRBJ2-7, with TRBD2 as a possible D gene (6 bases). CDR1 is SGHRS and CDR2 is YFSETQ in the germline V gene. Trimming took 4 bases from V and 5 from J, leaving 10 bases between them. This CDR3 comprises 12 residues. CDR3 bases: TGCGCCAGCAGCGGCGGGACTCACGAGCAGTACTTC. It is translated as CASSGGTHEQYF.

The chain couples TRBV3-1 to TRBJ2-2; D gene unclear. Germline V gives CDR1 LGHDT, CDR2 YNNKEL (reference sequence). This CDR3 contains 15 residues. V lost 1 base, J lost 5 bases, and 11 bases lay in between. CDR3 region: CASSQGTGSTGELFF. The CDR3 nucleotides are TGTGCCAGCAGCCAAGGGACGGGTAGTACCGGGGAGCTGTTTTTT.

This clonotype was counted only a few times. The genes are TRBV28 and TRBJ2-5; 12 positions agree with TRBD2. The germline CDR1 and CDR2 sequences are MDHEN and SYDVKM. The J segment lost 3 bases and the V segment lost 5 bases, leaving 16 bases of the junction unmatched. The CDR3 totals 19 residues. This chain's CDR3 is CASSPGMGPPSGGEETQYF. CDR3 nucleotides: TGTGCCAGCAGTCCTGGTATGGGGCCGCCTAGCGGGGGGGAAGAGACCCAGTACTTC. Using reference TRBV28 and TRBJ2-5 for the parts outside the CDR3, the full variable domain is DVKVTQSSRYLVKRTGEKVFLECVQDMDHENMFWYRQDPGLGLRLIYFSYDVKMKEKGDIPEGYSVSREKKERFSLILESASTNQTSMYLCASSPGMGPPSGGEETQYFGPGTRLLVL.

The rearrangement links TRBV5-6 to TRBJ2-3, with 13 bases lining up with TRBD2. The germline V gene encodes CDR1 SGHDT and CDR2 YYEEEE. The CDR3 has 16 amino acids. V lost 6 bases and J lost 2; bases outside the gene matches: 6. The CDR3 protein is CASKKLAGGYTDTQYF. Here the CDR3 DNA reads TGTGCCAGCAAAAAACTAGCGGGAGGGTACACAGATACGCAGTATTTT.

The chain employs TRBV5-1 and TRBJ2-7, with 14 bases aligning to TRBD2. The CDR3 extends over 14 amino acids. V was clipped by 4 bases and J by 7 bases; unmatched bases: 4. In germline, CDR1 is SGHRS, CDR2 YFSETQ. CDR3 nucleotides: TGCGCCAGCAGCGACCGGACTAGCGGGGGGGAGCAGTACTTC. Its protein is CASSDRTSGGEQYF.

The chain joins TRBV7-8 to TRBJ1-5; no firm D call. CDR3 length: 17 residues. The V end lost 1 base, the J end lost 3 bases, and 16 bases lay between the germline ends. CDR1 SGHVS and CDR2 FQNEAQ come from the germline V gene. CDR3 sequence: CASSLVGFFGINQPQHF. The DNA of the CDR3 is TGTGCCAGCAGCTTAGTTGGGTTTTTCGGCATCAATCAGCCCCAGCATTTT.

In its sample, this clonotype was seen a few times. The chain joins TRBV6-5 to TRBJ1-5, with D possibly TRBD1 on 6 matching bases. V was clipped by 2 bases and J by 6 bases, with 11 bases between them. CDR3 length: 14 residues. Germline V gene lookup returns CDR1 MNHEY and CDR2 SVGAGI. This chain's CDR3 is CASSYTGRGQPQHF. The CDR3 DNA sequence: TGTGCCAGCAGTTACACAGGCAGGGGTCAGCCCCAGCATTTT.

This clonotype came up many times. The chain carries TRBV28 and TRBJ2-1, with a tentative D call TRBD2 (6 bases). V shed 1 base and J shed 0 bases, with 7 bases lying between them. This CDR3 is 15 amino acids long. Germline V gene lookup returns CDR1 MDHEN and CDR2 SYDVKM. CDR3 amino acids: CASSLYGSSYNEQFF. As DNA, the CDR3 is TGTGCCAGCAGTTTATACGGGAGCTCCTACAATGAGCAGTTCTTC. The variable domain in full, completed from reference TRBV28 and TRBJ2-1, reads DVKVTQSSRYLVKRTGEKVFLECVQDMDHENMFWYRQDPGLGLRLIYFSYDVKMKEKGDIPEGYSVSREKKERFSLILESASTNQTSMYLCASSLYGSSYNEQFFGPGTRLTVL.

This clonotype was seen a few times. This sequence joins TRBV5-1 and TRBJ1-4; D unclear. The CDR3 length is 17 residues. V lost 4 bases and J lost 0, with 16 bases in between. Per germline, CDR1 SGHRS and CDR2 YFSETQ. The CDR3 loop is CASSVSGRTSTNEKLFF. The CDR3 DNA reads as TGCGCCAGCAGCGTTTCCGGACGGACTTCAACTAATGAAAAACTGTTTTTT.